The subject of this entry is one T cell receptor (beta chain). Its specificity is not known. For TCR beta, libraries came from quantitative 5'-RACE with molecular barcodes. MiXCR, run by TCRdb on the 5' RACE reads, gives a single entry per CDR3 protein. The sample records 380,000 or so distinct CDR3 sequences, 20% to 25% being singletons. These data come from a study of CD8 T cells in ankylosing spondylitis. The junction had 15 bases not matched to a gene; V was cut back by 0 bases and J by 1 base. This CDR3 is built from 20 residues. CDR1 MGHRA and CDR2 YSYEKL come from the germline V gene. The study's findings and limits: Disease-linked clones had a CD8+ phenotype and relatively low frequency in peripheral blood. Blood from ankylosing spondylitis patients appeared to carry a characteristic roughly 8-variant TCR beta motif. As reported, disease-linked clones showed significant enrichment in matched ankylosing spondylitis synovial fluid.

The sequenced sample was blood, either unsorted or a sorted T cell fraction (not recorded which). V is TRBV4-1 and J is TRBJ2-1, with TRBD2 matching 7 bases. The sequence was collected from a male donor with ankylosing spondylitis or in good health (not recorded which). The CDR3: CASSQEHIPYGAGSYNEQFF. The CDR3 DNA reads as TGCGCCAGCAGCCAAGAACATATCCCGTATGGAGCGGGGTCCTACAATGAGCAGTTCTTC.